Sequencing of this T cell receptor beta chain was carried out in a study of T cell changes during pregnancy in multiple sclerosis. The table lists this clone with a count of one. Clones were sequenced by immunoSEQ multiplex PCR, and TCRdb holds only the in-frame ones, with some missing. The profile shows 40,000 to 45,000 clones, 70% to 90% of them singletons. The CDR3 contains 13 residues. Trimming pared 5 bases from V and 4 bases from J, leaving 10 bases between. The germline CDR1 and CDR2 sequences are MNHEY and SMNVEV (reference sequence). The sequencing used CD4+ T cells from peripheral blood mononuclear cells, collected in the first trimester of pregnancy. This clonotype originated in a female donor with multiple sclerosis, enrolled in a pregnancy study. The chain combines TRBV27 with TRBJ2-3; no clear D gene. The CDR3 DNA follows: TGTGCCAGCAGTAGAGATCAAGCAGATACGCAGTATTTT. Translation: CASSRDQADTQYF.